The rows below give T cell receptor beta chains drawn from one sample of a study of liver allograft versus peripheral blood T cells. TCRdb used MiXCR to reprocess the reads, holding one entry per CDR3 protein. This table holds about 14,000 distinct CDR3 sequences, more than 20% found once. The receptors were gathered from a human patient who had a liver transplant. Some T cells may possibly be graft donor cells. The conserved cysteine and the conserved F or W are not part of the CDR3 here. The order of the fields is V gene, J gene, CDR3 protein.

>TRBV7-2|TRBJ1-4
ASSLSATNEKLF
>TRBV18|TRBJ2-2
ASSPRDTGELF
>TRBV6-2/TRBV6-3|TRBJ2-1
ASTPDSYNEQF
>TRBV6-2/TRBV6-3|TRBJ1-5
ASSPGTGAQPQH
>TRBV10-3|TRBJ2-5
AISELQREGRATQY
>TRBV15|TRBJ1-3
ATRLTGDSFGNTIY
>TRBV10-1|TRBJ1-1
ASSGPGTGGRTEAF
>TRBV16|TRBJ1-2
ASSRDSYGYT
>TRBV6-5|TRBJ1-1
ASSYVGRPNTEAF
>TRBV9|TRBJ1-6
ASSVGWSSYNSPLH
>TRBV6-6|TRBJ1-1
ASSLSTNTEAF
>TRBV6-1|TRBJ2-1
ASIRQGSNEQF
>TRBV7-2|TRBJ1-3
ASSQDRLSGNTIY
>TRBV19|TRBJ1-1
ASSIGMGQSRIEAF
>TRBV13|TRBJ2-3
ASSLEGATDTQY
>TRBV7-2|TRBJ2-7
ASSLGRSAEQY
>TRBV19|TRBJ1-3
ATGQTSGNTIY
>TRBV3-1|TRBJ1-2
ASSQSPARLYGYT
>TRBV18|TRBJ1-1
ASSPRAFTEAF
>TRBV7-9|TRBJ2-1
ASTPAGGPYNEQF
>TRBV12-5|TRBJ1-2
ASGLGTENYGYT
>TRBV6-5|TRBJ1-1
ASRPQGMRRYTEAF
>TRBV7-2|TRBJ1-1
ASSLMGGPGEAF
>TRBV10-3|TRBJ1-5
AITGGEGQPQH
>TRBV6-2/TRBV6-3|TRBJ2-3
ASNGGPRVGDTQY